This T cell receptor beta chain was recorded in a study of T cells in localized non-small cell lung cancer. Study-wide points: With higher T cell density in blood came longer overall survival. Among the tissues sampled, uninvolved adjacent lung had the highest T cell clonality, above tumor.

Trimming left V 1 base short and J 10 bases short, with 9 bases between. The CDR3 loop spans 12 amino acids. Germline V gives CDR1 LNHNV, CDR2 YYDKDF (reference sequence). Comments on this clone: Its specificity is unknown.

Produced via immunoSEQ multiplex PCR; TCRdb's table is partial and in-frame only. The repertoire includes approximately 29,000 clones, 87% of them detected once, and 6.8% sits in the top ten. The chain carries TRBV15 and TRBJ2-3; D call uncertain. This clonotype was obtained from a male donor older than 55 with stage I lung adenocarcinoma. The source material was peripheral blood, sampled before any cancer treatment. In nucleotides, the CDR3 is TGTGCCACCAGCAGAGTCGAGTCGGCGCAGTATTTT. Translation: CATSRVESAQYF.